This TCR beta chain was retrieved from a study of blood T cell repertoires in COVID-19. Study background: The analysed material was cDNA or gDNA that came from T cells, B-cell-depleted T cells, or PBMCs.

The protocol was immunoSEQ multiplex PCR, while the TCRdb copy is restricted to in-frame clones and leaves out a portion. The table shows about 98,000 clones, with 70% to 85% occurring only once. Sequenced: peripheral blood. The TCR originated in a man aged 70-80 years with active or convalescent COVID-19.

The CDR3 sequence: CASSAGTGVQPQHF. For the CDR3, the DNA is TGTGCCAGCAGCGCTGGGACAGGGGTTCAGCCCCAGCATTTT. V gene TRBV5-4 combines with J gene TRBJ1-5; 10 bases are shared with TRBD1. The CDR3 covers 14 residues. With 4 bases clipped from V and 6 bases from J, the junction kept 4 bases outside the gene matches. The germline V gene encodes CDR1 SGHNT and CDR2 YYREEE (reference sequence).